A selection of T cell receptor beta chains follows, all from one sample in a study of blood T cell repertoires in COVID-19. Assay: immunoSEQ multiplex PCR; the TCRdb copy retains only in-frame clones and omits some. The sample has approximately 220,000 clones, roughly 84% seen once; the top ten hold roughly 4.6%. Sequences were obtained from peripheral blood. These receptors were taken from a woman aged 55-70 years who had recovered from COVID-19. The CDR3 runs from the conserved cysteine through the conserved F or W.

j_call	v_call	cdr3_aa
TRBJ1-6	TRBV6-5	CASSYSRKRDSPLHF
TRBJ2-2	TRBV3-1/TRBV3-2	CASSQNRDRVLLQDTGELFF
TRBJ1-1	TRBV12-5	CASGLVLTRFENTEAFF
TRBJ2-3	TRBV3-1/TRBV3-2	CASSLSDTQYF
TRBJ2-1	TRBV19	CASSISARGNEQFF
TRBJ1-4	TRBV29-1	CSVPAPGIVEKLFF
TRBJ2-7	TRBV7-9	CASSRAPRSYEQYF
TRBJ1-2	TRBV7-8	CASSSRTGYGYTF
TRBJ2-1	TRBV19	CASSKNRPDEQFF
TRBJ1-3	TRBV6-5	CASSYRGYSGNTIYF
TRBJ2-5	TRBV19	CASSIGAIQETQYF
TRBJ1-1	TRBV2	CASSARQLMNTEAFF
TRBJ2-5	TRBV5-1	CASSLSGLAGETQYF
TRBJ1-1	TRBV5-6	CASSFRGPHTEAFF
TRBJ1-6	TRBV3-1/TRBV3-2	CASSRDSLSPLHF
TRBJ1-5	TRBV19	CASSIGDRGQGQPQHF
TRBJ2-1	TRBV5-6	CASSPLGQTNNEQFF
TRBJ1-6	TRBV4-3	CASSLGRGSYNSPLHF
TRBJ2-7	TRBV2	CASRGETGTAYEQYF
TRBJ1-1	TRBV7-9	CASSPIGQRAFF
TRBJ2-5	TRBV5-1	CASSTGERQETQYF
TRBJ2-7	TRBV11-2	CASSLGLLYEQYF
TRBJ1-2	TRBV5-1	CASSLGRDYGYTF
TRBJ2-2	TRBV11-2	CASSSQGAPTGELFF
TRBJ2-5	TRBV4-2	CASSQRTSGNQETQYF
TRBJ1-2	TRBV7-8	CASSPQAPNYGYTF
TRBJ1-1	TRBV7-2	CASSRDRNTEAFF
TRBJ2-2	TRBV11-2	CASSAYINTGELFF
TRBJ2-5	TRBV2	CASSSDRAGETQYF
TRBJ2-1	TRBV9	CASSVLTSASNEQFF
TRBJ1-2	TRBV18	CASSRPSSGALVSPYGYTF
TRBJ1-6	TRBV5-1	CASSLEGQVNSPLHF
TRBJ1-5	TRBV6-5	CASSETGSRNQPQHF
TRBJ2-7	TRBV5-1	CASSLGQGFSYEQYF
TRBJ2-5	TRBV5-5	CASSSGTSGWETQYF
TRBJ2-7	TRBV29-1	CSVAGTGLSYEQYF
TRBJ1-5	TRBV3-1/TRBV3-2	CASSPTGANQPQHF
TRBJ1-5	TRBV11-3	CASSLDDFVNQPQHF
TRBJ2-1	TRBV7-6	CASSLVQGAAYNEQFF
TRBJ2-3	TRBV9	CASNRDTVTDTQYF
TRBJ1-5	TRBV2	CASSADRGLGQPQHF
TRBJ2-7	TRBV25-1	CASIMGGSYEQYF
TRBJ2-3	TRBV9	CASSAGLAGAQDTQYF
TRBJ1-1	TRBV7-9	CASSAYDQRRTEAFF
TRBJ1-2	TRBV18	CASSPTQGWCTF
TRBJ1-4	TRBV5-1	CASSLGNARVPTNEKLFF
TRBJ2-7	TRBV6-2/TRBV6-3	CASSYPGQRGQYF
TRBJ2-3	TRBV6-6	CASSYAETQYF
TRBJ1-4	TRBV15	CATSRDQGEKLFF
TRBJ2-2	TRBV11-2	CASNMGDRVVGELFF
TRBJ2-3	TRBV5-1	CASSLASGVGGADTQYF
TRBJ1-1	TRBV3-1/TRBV3-2	CASSLLTGQENTEAFF
TRBJ2-2	TRBV30	CAWRGRTTGELFF